This entry lists 18 T cell receptor beta chains sequenced from one sample in a study of blood T cell repertoires in COVID-19. The repertoire was sequenced with immunoSEQ multiplex PCR; TCRdb's copy has only in-frame clones and lacks some. The sample records around 180,000 clones, roughly 83% being singletons. Sequenced input: peripheral blood. The source of these receptors is a human donor in a cohort sampled during active COVID-19.

The J gene is TRBJ1-2, the V gene TRBV18; 7 bases are a match to TRBD1. Losses at the gene ends were 1 base for V and 4 bases for J; bases not matched to a gene: 3. Per the germline V gene, CDR1 is KGHSH and CDR2 is LQKENI. This CDR3 contains 14 residues. The CDR3 sequence: CASSPRTGSYGYTF. The CDR3 coding sequence is TGTGCCAGCTCACCACGGACAGGCAGCTATGGCTACACCTTC.

V gene TRBV11-1 combines with J gene TRBJ2-5, with TRBD2 matching 8 bases. This CDR3 has 14 residues. The V gene's germline CDR1 is SGHAT and CDR2 FQDESV (reference sequence). The V gene end was trimmed by 5 bases and the J gene end by 4 bases; junction bases not matched to a gene: 6. CDR3 sequence reads: CASSLPGGVETQYF. CDR3 coding DNA: TGTGCCAGCAGCCTACCGGGGGGGGTAGAGACCCAGTACTTC.

This chain joins TRBV18 and TRBJ2-3; the match to TRBD1 covers 7 bases. V shed 6 bases and J 2 bases; nucleotides not matched to a gene: 8. The length of the CDR3 is 15 residues. Per the germline V gene, CDR1 is KGHSH and CDR2 is LQKENI. CDR3 amino acids: CASSKTGIPTDTQYF. CDR3 bases: TGTGCCAGCTCGAAGACAGGGATACCCACAGATACGCAGTATTTT.

The gene calls are TRBV4-2 and TRBJ1-1; D remains ambiguous. Trimming left V 1 base short and J 1 base short, with 7 bases between. From germline, CDR1 is LGHNA and CDR2 YNFKEQ. This CDR3 spans 14 amino acids. The CDR3 is CASSQVGANTEAFF. DNA of the CDR3: TGTGCCAGCAGCCAAGTCGGAGCGAACACTGAAGCTTTCTTT.

The chain is built from TRBV6-2 or TRBV6-3 and TRBJ2-7; 11 bases line up with TRBD2. The CDR3 is 14 amino acids. Losses at the gene ends were 2 bases for V and 3 bases for J; bases not matched to a gene: 0. Germline lookup yields CDR1 MNHEY and CDR2 SVGEGT. In nucleotides, the CDR3 is TGTGCCAGCAGTTACACTAGCGGGGGCTACGAGCAGTACTTC. Protein product: CASSYTSGGYEQYF.

The chain carries TRBV12-3 or TRBV12-4 and TRBJ2-7; 14 bases line up with TRBD2. The CDR3 sequence is 13 residues long. J lost 6 bases, V lost 10 bases, and 5 bases had no gene match. The CDR3 DNA sequence: TGTGCCACCCGACTAGCGGGGGGGGGCGAGCAGTACTTC. Protein product: CATRLAGGGEQYF.

The chain is built from TRBV6-2 or TRBV6-3 and TRBJ2-4; 7 nucleotides align to TRBD1. V was clipped by 4 bases and J by 9 bases; unmatched bases: 9. The CDR3 sequence is 14 residues long. Per germline, CDR1 MNHEY and CDR2 SVGEGT. The CDR3 region has the DNA TGTGCCAGCAGTTCGACAGGGAATGGTCTCATTCAGTACTTC. It yields the protein CASSSTGNGLIQYF.

The J gene is TRBJ2-7, the V gene TRBV27; D may be TRBD2 (6 bases). Trimming pared 0 bases from V and 1 base from J, leaving 10 bases between. Per germline, CDR1 MNHEY and CDR2 SMNVEV (reference sequence). This CDR3 has 15 residues. CDR3 sequence reads: CASSLSWRDSYEQYF. CDR3 DNA sequence: TGTGCCAGCAGTTTATCCTGGAGGGATTCCTACGAGCAGTACTTC.

CDR3 in amino acids: CASSYGGATSGNTIYF. The CDR3 DNA reads TGTGCCAGCAGTTACGGGGGCGCCACCTCTGGAAACACCATATATTTT. The V call is TRBV6-5, the J call TRBJ1-3, with D tentatively TRBD1 (6 bases). The CDR3 contains 16 residues. Germline CDR1 is MNHEY and CDR2 is SVGAGI. The V gene lost 2 bases and the J gene lost 0 bases, with 11 bases spanning the gap.

The J gene is TRBJ2-5, the V gene TRBV24-1; 9 positions agree with TRBD2. V trimming: 4 bases; J trimming: 1 base; junction bases outside the gene matches: 3. This CDR3 is 15 amino acids long. Germline CDR1 and CDR2: KGHDR and SFDVKD. CDR3 region: CATSEGGRAQETQYF. CDR3 sequence (DNA): TGTGCCACCAGTGAAGGCGGGAGGGCCCAAGAGACCCAGTACTTC.

This clone appeared once. The chain employs TRBV7-9 and TRBJ1-4; tentatively, D is TRBD1 (6 bases). The CDR3 loop spans 17 amino acids. The V end lost 1 base, the J end lost 5 bases, and 17 bases lay between the germline ends. Germline values: CDR1 SEHNR, CDR2 FQNEAQ (reference sequence). CDR3 DNA sequence: TGTGCCAGCAGCTTAGGATTGATAGGACAGATAAATGAAAAACTGTTTTTT. It translates to CASSLGLIGQINEKLFF.

The genes are TRBV10-2 and TRBJ1-1; the D is unclear. CDR1 and CDR2 from the germline V gene are WSHSY and SAAADI. The CDR3 sequence is 16 residues long. Deletions cut 4 bases from V and 3 bases from J, with 18 bases between. The CDR3 DNA follows: TGCGCCAGCAGTGGGAAAGCGTCAGTCCTACACACTGAAGCTTTCTTT. Protein: CASSGKASVLHTEAFF.

The V call is TRBV12-5, the J call TRBJ2-7, with D possibly being TRBD1 (5 bases). CDR1 is LGHNT and CDR2 is FRNRAP in the germline V gene. The CDR3 totals 12 residues. Trimming took 5 bases from V and 4 from J, leaving 9 bases between them. CDR3 residues: CASGPDSYEQYF. CDR3 nucleotides: TGTGCTAGTGGTCCTGACAGTTACGAGCAGTACTTC. Full variable domain (missing parts from reference TRBV12-5 and TRBJ2-7): DARVTQTPRHKVTEMGQEVTMRCQPILGHNTVFWYRQTMMQGLELLAYFRNRAPLDDSGMPKDRFSAEMPDATLATLKIQPSEPRDSAVYFCASGPDSYEQYFGPGTRLTVT.

This clone was observed a few times. The V gene is TRBV28, the J gene TRBJ2-4, with TRBD2 identical over 9 bases. J was trimmed by 0 bases and V by 3 bases; bases with no gene match: 3. There are 16 residues in the CDR3. Germline V gene sequence: CDR1 MDHEN, CDR2 SYDVKM. CDR3 sequence (DNA): TGTGCCAGCAGTTTCTTTAGCGGGGGAGCCAAAAACATTCAGTACTTC. It yields the protein CASSFFSGGAKNIQYF.

The V gene is TRBV19, the J gene TRBJ2-5; TRBD1 matches at 9 bases. The CDR3 is made up of 14 amino acids. Trimming cost V 5 bases and J 5 bases; bases outside gene matches: 6. Germline V gene data show CDR1 as LNHDA and CDR2 as SQIVND (reference sequence). The CDR3 DNA is TGTGCCAGTAGTTTGGACAGGGGTGGCGAGACCCAGTACTTC. This codes for CASSLDRGGETQYF.

Here the CDR3 DNA reads TGTGCCAGCAGTTACCTGACAGGGTGGGGCTACGAGCAGTACTTC. Encoded protein: CASSYLTGWGYEQYF. The chain links TRBV6-5 to TRBJ2-7, with 7 bases that match TRBD1. In germline, CDR1 is MNHEY, CDR2 SVGAGI. This CDR3 is built from 15 residues. V lost 2 bases and J lost 3; bases outside the gene matches: 7.

The chain uses TRBV24-1 and TRBJ2-5; 10 bases agree with TRBD2. Germline lookup yields CDR1 KGHDR and CDR2 SFDVKD. V shed 5 bases, J shed 3 bases, and the junction held 11 bases outside the gene matches. The CDR3 consists of 17 residues. DNA for the CDR3: TGTGCCACCAGTGGTGCTAGCGGGGGCCTGGGGGAAGAGACCCAGTACTTC. It yields the protein CATSGASGGLGEETQYF.

V gene TRBV11-1 combines with J gene TRBJ1-1; 8 nucleotides match TRBD1. V was pared by 0 bases and J by 3 bases, with 3 bases of the junction left unmatched. CDR1 is SGHAT, CDR2 FQDESV, per germline (reference sequence). CDR3 length: 15 amino acids. This CDR3 is CASSLAPQGDTEAFF. For the CDR3, the DNA is TGTGCCAGCAGCTTAGCCCCACAGGGGGACACTGAAGCTTTCTTT.